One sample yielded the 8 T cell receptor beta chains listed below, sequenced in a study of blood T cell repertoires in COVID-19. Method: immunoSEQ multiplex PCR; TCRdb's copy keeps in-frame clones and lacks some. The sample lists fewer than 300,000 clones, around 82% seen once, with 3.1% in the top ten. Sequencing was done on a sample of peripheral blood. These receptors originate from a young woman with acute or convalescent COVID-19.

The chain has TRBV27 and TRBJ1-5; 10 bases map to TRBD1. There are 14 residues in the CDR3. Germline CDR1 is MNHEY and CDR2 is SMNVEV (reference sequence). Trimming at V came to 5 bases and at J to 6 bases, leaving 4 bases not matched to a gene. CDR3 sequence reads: CASSRDRGGQPQHF. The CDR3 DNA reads TGTGCCAGCAGTAGGGACAGGGGCGGTCAGCCCCAGCATTTT.

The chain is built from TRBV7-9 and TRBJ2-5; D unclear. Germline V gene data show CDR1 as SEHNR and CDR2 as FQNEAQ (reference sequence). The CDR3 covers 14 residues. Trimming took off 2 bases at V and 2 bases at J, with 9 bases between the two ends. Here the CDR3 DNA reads TGTGCCAGCAGCTTATCTTTCGGTCAAGAGACCCAGTACTTC. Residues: CASSLSFGQETQYF.

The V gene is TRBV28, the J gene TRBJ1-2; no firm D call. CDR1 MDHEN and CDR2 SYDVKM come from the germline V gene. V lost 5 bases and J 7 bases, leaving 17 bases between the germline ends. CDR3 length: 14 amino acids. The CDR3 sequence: CASSPLVGVVGYTF. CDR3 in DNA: TGTGCCAGCAGTCCCCTAGTTGGCGTAGTTGGCTACACCTTC.

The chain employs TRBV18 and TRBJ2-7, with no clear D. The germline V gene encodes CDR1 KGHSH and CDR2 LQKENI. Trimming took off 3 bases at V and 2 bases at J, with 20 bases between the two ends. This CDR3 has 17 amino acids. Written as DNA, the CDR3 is TGTGCCAGCTCACCTTTCGAATTGGGCAGTCTCACCTACGAGCAGTACTTC. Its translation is CASSPFELGSLTYEQYF. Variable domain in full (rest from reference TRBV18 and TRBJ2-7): NAGVMQNPRHLVRRRGQEARLRCSPMKGHSHVYWYRQLPEEGLKFMVYLQKENIIDESGMPKERFSAEFPKEGPSILRIQQVVRGDSAAYFCASSPFELGSLTYEQYFGPGTRLTVT.

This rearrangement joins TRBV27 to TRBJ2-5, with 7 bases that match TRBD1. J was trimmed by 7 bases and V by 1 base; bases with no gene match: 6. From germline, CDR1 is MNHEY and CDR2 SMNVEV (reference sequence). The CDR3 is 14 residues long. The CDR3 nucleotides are TGTGCCAGCAGTTTATACAGGGGTGATGGGACCCAGTACTTC. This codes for CASSLYRGDGTQYF.

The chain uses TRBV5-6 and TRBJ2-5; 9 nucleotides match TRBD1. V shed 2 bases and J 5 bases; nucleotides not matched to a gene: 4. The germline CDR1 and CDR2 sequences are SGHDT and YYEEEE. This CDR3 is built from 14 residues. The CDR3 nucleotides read TGTGCCAGCAGCTTACAGGGGGCTAGCGAGACCCAGTACTTC. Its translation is CASSLQGASETQYF.

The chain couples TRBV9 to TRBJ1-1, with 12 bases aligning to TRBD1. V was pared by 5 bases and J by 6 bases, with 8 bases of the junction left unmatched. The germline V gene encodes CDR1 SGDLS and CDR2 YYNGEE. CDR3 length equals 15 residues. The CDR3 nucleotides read TGTGCCAGCAGTGACCGAGGGACAGGGGGCTCTGAAGCTTTCTTT. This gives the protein CASSDRGTGGSEAFF.

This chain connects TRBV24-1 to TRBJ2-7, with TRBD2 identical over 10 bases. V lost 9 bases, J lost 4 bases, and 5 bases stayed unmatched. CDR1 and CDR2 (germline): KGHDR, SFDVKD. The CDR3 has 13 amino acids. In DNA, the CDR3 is TGTGCCACCTCTAGCGGGGGCGGTTACGAGCAGTACTTC. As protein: CATSSGGGYEQYF.